These 24 T cell receptor beta chains came from one sample sequenced in a study of blood T cells in healthy people across ages. For the second PCR, which ran for 7 to 11 cycles, a sample-barcoded 5' primer and a J-beta primer mix were used. MiXCR, applied by TCRdb to the 5' RACE reads, yields one record per CDR3 protein. Of over 550,000 distinct CDR3 sequences listed, 25% to 30% are singletons. Sequencing was performed on blood. Receptor source: a woman of 80 years or more in good health.

This clonotype showed up many times. V usage is TRBV5-1 and J usage is TRBJ1-1; no clear D gene. With 3 bases removed from V and 2 bases from J, the gap between germline ends came to 11 bases. Germline CDR1 SGHRS, CDR2 YFSETQ. This CDR3 comprises 14 residues. DNA for the CDR3: TGCGCCAGCAGCTACAGCCCCCCCAACACTGAAGCTTTCTTT. This gives the protein CASSYSPPNTEAFF.

In its sample, this clonotype was seen a few times. The chain uses TRBV5-6 and TRBJ1-1, with TRBD1 matching 8 bases. CDR3 length equals 12 residues. The germline V gene has CDR1 SGHDT and CDR2 YYEEEE. V shed 2 bases and J 6 bases; nucleotides not matched to a gene: 0. The CDR3 sequence: CASSLQGAEAFF. The DNA for the CDR3 is TGTGCCAGCAGCTTACAGGGGGCTGAAGCTTTCTTT.

V and J are TRBV7-8 and TRBJ2-7, with 9 bases lining up with TRBD2. Germline V gene sequence: CDR1 SGHVS, CDR2 FQNEAQ. The CDR3 totals 16 residues. The J segment lost 2 bases and the V segment lost 1 base, leaving 6 bases of the junction unmatched. This chain's CDR3 is CASSLEERGAPYEQYF. The CDR3 DNA is TGTGCCAGCAGCTTAGAGGAGCGGGGGGCTCCCTACGAGCAGTACTTC. Full variable domain (rest looked up from reference TRBV7-8 and TRBJ2-7): GAGVSQSPRYKVAKRGQDVALRCDPISGHVSLFWYQQALGQGPEFLTYFQNEAQLDKSGLPSDRFFAERPEGSVSTLKIQRTQQEDSAVYLCASSLEERGAPYEQYFGPGTRLTVT.

This clonotype appeared many times. This chain uses TRBV6-6 with TRBJ2-1; unclear D gene. The V end lost 6 bases, the J end lost 5 bases, and 14 bases lay between the germline ends. This CDR3 has 14 amino acids. Per the germline V gene, CDR1 is MNHNY and CDR2 is SVGAGI (reference sequence). The CDR3 nucleotides read TGTGCCAGCAGGATCAACCTCAATAACAATGAGCAGTTCTTC. It is translated as CASRINLNNNEQFF.

The rearrangement links TRBV20-1 to TRBJ1-6; a weak D match, TRBD1 (6 bases). Trimming shortened V by 4 bases and J by 0 bases, and 22 bases separated the two germline ends. Per germline, CDR1 DFQATT and CDR2 SNEGSKA (reference sequence). This CDR3 comprises 19 residues. CDR3 in amino acids: CSAKTQTGGGGSYNSPLHF. Written as DNA, the CDR3 is TGCAGTGCTAAGACTCAGACGGGGGGAGGGGGCTCCTATAATTCACCCCTCCACTTT.

With regard to this clonotype: A read error is possible here, since a much larger clone lies one base away. The rearrangement uses TRBV30 and TRBJ1-2; TRBD1 agrees at 9 bases. Trimming cost V 3 bases and J 7 bases; bases outside gene matches: 6. This CDR3 comprises 13 residues. Germline loops: CDR1 GTSNPN, CDR2 SVGIG (reference sequence). The CDR3 reads CAWRGGQGCGYTF. In DNA form, the CDR3 reads TGTGCCTGGAGGGGAGGACAGGGGTGTGGCTACACCTTC. The full variable domain, with the rest looked up from reference TRBV30 and TRBJ1-2, is SQTIHQWPATLVQPVGSPLSLECTVEGTSNPNLYWYRQAAGRGLQLLFYSVGIGQISSEVPQNLSASRPQDRQFILSSKKLLLSDSGFYLCAWRGGQGCGYTFGSGTRLTVV.

In its sample, this clonotype was seen many times. The chain employs TRBV5-1 and TRBJ1-2; D call uncertain. The V end was cut by 2 bases, the J end by 1 base, with 12 bases between. The germline V gene encodes CDR1 SGHRS and CDR2 YFSETQ. The CDR3 covers 15 residues. Written as DNA, the CDR3 is TGCGCCAGCAGCTTCTCAGGTGACGATAACTATGGCTACACCTTC. This gives the protein CASSFSGDDNYGYTF.

The chain joins TRBV20-1 to TRBJ1-5; unclear D gene. The germline V gene encodes CDR1 DFQATT and CDR2 SNEGSKA (reference sequence). The CDR3 consists of 15 residues. The ends were cut back, 1 base at V and 4 bases at J, with 14 bases in the middle. The CDR3 DNA follows: TGCAGTGCTAGAGGCCCGGACGGGAAGAATCAGCCCCAGCATTTT. It is translated as CSARGPDGKNQPQHF.

The table lists this clonotype with many counts. The V call is TRBV7-3, the J call TRBJ2-1; D gene ambiguous. Germline CDR1 SGHTA, CDR2 FQGTGA. Trimming shortened V by 1 base and J by 6 bases, and 7 bases separated the two germline ends. The CDR3 is 13 amino acids. DNA for the CDR3: TGTGCCAGCAGCTTAAGTAGGGCCAATGAGCAGTTCTTC. Amino acid sequence: CASSLSRANEQFF.

On this clonotype: It may be a read error: a sequence one base away is much more abundant. The chain is built from TRBV4-3 and TRBJ2-4; D remains unclear. The J call may not be correct, given that the DNA end is closer to TRBJ2-7. This CDR3 comprises 14 residues. The germline V gene has CDR1 LGHNA and CDR2 YSLEER. DNA of the CDR3: TGCGCCAGCAGCCGAGAAAATCCGTATTACGAGCAGTACTTC. It specifies CASSRENPYYEQYF.

This clonotype showed up many times. The rearrangement uses TRBV28 and TRBJ2-5; tentatively, D is TRBD2 (5 bases). Germline-derived CDR1 and CDR2 are MDHEN and SYDVKM. The CDR3 covers 13 residues. V was clipped by 5 bases and J by 0 bases, with 7 bases between them. Here the CDR3 DNA reads TGTGCCAGCAGTCCGGACTACCAAGAGACCCAGTACTTC. This codes for CASSPDYQETQYF. The whole variable domain, remainder taken from reference TRBV28 and TRBJ2-5, is DVKVTQSSRYLVKRTGEKVFLECVQDMDHENMFWYRQDPGLGLRLIYFSYDVKMKEKGDIPEGYSVSREKKERFSLILESASTNQTSMYLCASSPDYQETQYFGPGTRLLVL.

This chain uses TRBV7-2 with TRBJ2-3, with D uncertain. Trimming left V 8 bases short and J 2 bases short, with 14 bases between. The CDR3 is made up of 14 amino acids. Germline CDR1 and CDR2: SGHTA and FQGNSA. CDR3 DNA: TGTGCCAGCGCTAGGGCGGTGTCCACAGATACGCAGTATTTT. Amino acid sequence: CASARAVSTDTQYF.

This clonotype showed up many times. The chain joins TRBV9 to TRBJ2-1, with D perhaps being TRBD1 or TRBD2 (5 bases each). V lost 4 bases, J lost 3 bases, and 14 bases lay in between. This CDR3 contains 15 residues. Germline V lookup: CDR1 SGDLS, CDR2 YYNGEE. CDR3 sequence: CASSPFRDHYNEQFF. The DNA for the CDR3 is TGTGCCAGCAGCCCGTTTAGGGACCACTACAATGAGCAGTTCTTC.

This clonotype was detected ten times or more. The V and J genes are TRBV15 and TRBJ2-2; D is unclear. Germline V lookup: CDR1 LNHNV, CDR2 YYDKDF (reference sequence). V was pared by 1 base and J by 0 bases, with 6 bases between. The CDR3 sequence is 15 residues long. The DNA for the CDR3 is TGTGCCACCAGCAGAGGAGGCCCGAACACCGGGGAGCTGTTTTTT. Translated: CATSRGGPNTGELFF.

The chain employs TRBV7-2 and TRBJ1-5; D is perhaps TRBD1 (5 bases). CDR3 length equals 16 residues. In germline, CDR1 is SGHTA, CDR2 FQGNSA. Trimming stripped 2 bases from V and 6 bases from J, with 17 bases between. CDR3 region: CASSLRGGMGIQPQHF. The CDR3 DNA is TGTGCCAGCAGCTTACGGGGCGGGATGGGAATTCAGCCCCAGCATTTT.

This clonotype was counted at least ten times. The chain is built from TRBV12-3 or TRBV12-4 and TRBJ1-5; 10 bases match TRBD1. The CDR3 is 15 residues long. Trimming removed 6 bases from V and 4 bases from J; junction bases left unmatched: 6. Here the CDR3 DNA reads TGTGCCAGCAGGTGGACAGGGGGTCAAAATCAGCCCCAGCATTTT. Encoded protein: CASRWTGGQNQPQHF.

This clonotype was found a few times. A much larger clone differs by one base, so this may be a read error. V usage is TRBV7-2 and J usage is TRBJ2-3; the D gene is possibly TRBD2 (5 bases). CDR3 length equals 14 residues. Germline V lookup: CDR1 SGHTA, CDR2 FQGNSA. This CDR3 reads CAGSLATLLDTQYF. The CDR3, as DNA: TGTGCCGGCAGCTTAGCGACTTTATTAGATACGCAGTATTTT.

Of note for this clonotype: Possible read error: a much larger clone is one base away. The V call is TRBV5-1, the J call TRBJ2-7, with D uncertain. The V gene lost 4 bases and the J gene lost 0 bases, with 14 bases spanning the gap. This CDR3 has 15 amino acids. The germline V gene encodes CDR1 SGHRS and CDR2 YFSETQ. This CDR3 is CASSMQQPSSYEQYF. The CDR3 DNA sequence: TGCGCCAGCAGCATGCAACAGCCGAGCTCCTACGAGCAGTACTTC.

The rearrangement uses TRBV20-1 and TRBJ2-7; TRBD1 agrees at 8 bases. CDR1 is DFQATT and CDR2 is SNEGSKA in the germline V gene (reference sequence). V was pared by 3 bases and J by 2 bases, with 6 bases of the junction left unmatched. CDR3 size: 14 residues. The CDR3 spells CSASETGAAYEQYF. DNA of the CDR3: TGCAGTGCTAGCGAGACAGGGGCCGCCTACGAGCAGTACTTC.

This clonotype was detected many times. The chain carries TRBV6-5 and TRBJ2-7; TRBD1 aligns across 12 bases. From germline, CDR1 is MNHEY and CDR2 SVGAGI. The trim removed 2 bases at V and 6 bases at J, leaving 5 bases unmatched. This CDR3 region has 15 residues. The CDR3 DNA follows: TGTGCCAGCAGTTACGAGGGACAGGGGGCTTCCGAGCAGTACTTC. Translated: CASSYEGQGASEQYF.

The table lists this clonotype with many counts. The rearrangement links TRBV12-3 or TRBV12-4 to TRBJ2-5, with D possibly being TRBD2 (6 bases). The CDR3 sequence is 19 residues long. Trimming took off 5 bases at V and 2 bases at J, with 27 bases between the two ends. The CDR3 DNA is TGTGCCAGCAGTCGGCCCCGGGGACTCGGTCGTTTGTCTCAAGAGACCCAGTACTTC. Translated: CASSRPRGLGRLSQETQYF.

This clonotype was seen a handful of times. V gene TRBV9 combines with J gene TRBJ1-3; D is ambiguous. Between the trimmed V and J ends, which lost 2 bases and 0 bases, there was a span of 9 bases. This CDR3 spans 15 amino acids. Germline V gene data show CDR1 as SGDLS and CDR2 as YYNGEE. The CDR3 sequence: CASSVSVSSGNTIYF. In DNA form, the CDR3 reads TGTGCCAGCAGCGTGTCAGTGTCCTCTGGAAACACCATATATTTT.

V is TRBV24-1 and J is TRBJ1-2; D may be TRBD1 (6 bases). The CDR3 is 17 amino acids. The germline V and J ends were trimmed by 3 bases and 5 bases, with 21 bases remaining between them. Per germline, CDR1 KGHDR and CDR2 SFDVKD. CDR3 amino acids: CATSDGQTAGEFYGYTF. The CDR3 nucleotides read TGTGCCACCAGTGATGGTCAGACGGCAGGGGAGTTTTATGGCTACACCTTC.

In the case of this clonotype: A much more abundant neighbour one base away suggests this may be a read error. The chain is built from TRBV29-1 and TRBJ1-4; possibly TRBD1 for D (5 bases). This CDR3 has 12 residues. Germline-derived CDR1 and CDR2 are SQVTM and ANQGSEA. Written as DNA, the CDR3 is TGCAGCGCGGGACGGGGAGATGAGAAACTGTTTTTT. Residues: CSAGRGDEKLFF.